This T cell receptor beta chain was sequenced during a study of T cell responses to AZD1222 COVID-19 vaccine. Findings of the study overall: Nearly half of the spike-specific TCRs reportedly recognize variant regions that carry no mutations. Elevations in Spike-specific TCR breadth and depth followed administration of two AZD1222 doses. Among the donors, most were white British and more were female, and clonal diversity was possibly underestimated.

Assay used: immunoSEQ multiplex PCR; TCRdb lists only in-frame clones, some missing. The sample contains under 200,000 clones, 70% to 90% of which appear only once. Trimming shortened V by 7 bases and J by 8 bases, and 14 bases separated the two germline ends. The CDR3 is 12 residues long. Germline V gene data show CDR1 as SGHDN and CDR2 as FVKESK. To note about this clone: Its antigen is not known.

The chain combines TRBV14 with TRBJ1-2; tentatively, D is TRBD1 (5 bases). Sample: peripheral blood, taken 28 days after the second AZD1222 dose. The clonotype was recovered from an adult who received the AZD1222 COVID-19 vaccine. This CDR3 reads CASTFGGSGYTF. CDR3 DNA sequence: TGTGCCAGCACCTTCGGGGGAAGCGGCTACACCTTC.